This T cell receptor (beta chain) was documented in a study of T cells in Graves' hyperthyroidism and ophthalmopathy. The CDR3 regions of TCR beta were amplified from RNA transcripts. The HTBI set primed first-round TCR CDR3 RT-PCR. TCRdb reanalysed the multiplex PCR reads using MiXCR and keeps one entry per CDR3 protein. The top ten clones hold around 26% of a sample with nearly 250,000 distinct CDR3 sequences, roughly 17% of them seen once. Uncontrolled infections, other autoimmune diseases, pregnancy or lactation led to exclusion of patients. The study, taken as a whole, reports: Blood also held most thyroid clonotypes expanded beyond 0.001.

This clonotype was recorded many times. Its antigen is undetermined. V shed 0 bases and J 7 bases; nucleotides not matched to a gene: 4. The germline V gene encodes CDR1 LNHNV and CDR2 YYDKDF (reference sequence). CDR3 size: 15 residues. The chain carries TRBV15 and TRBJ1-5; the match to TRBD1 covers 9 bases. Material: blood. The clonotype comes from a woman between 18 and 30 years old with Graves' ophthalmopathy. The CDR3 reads CATSREQGAEQPQHF. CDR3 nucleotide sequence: TGTGCCACCAGCAGAGAACAGGGGGCTGAGCAGCCCCAGCATTTT.